This is a list of T cell receptor beta chains from one sample in a study of blood T cells in healthy people across ages. TCRdb fed the 5' RACE reads into MiXCR, producing one record per CDR3 protein. This table has roughly 800,000 distinct CDR3 sequences, around 25% appearing once. This sample was also put to use in a study of T cells of mothers and their children.

The sample comprised blood. All receptors derive from a boy aged 5-17 years in good health. Each CDR3 is given with its conserved first and last residue. The D gene is left open where the match is weak. The size of a clone is reported for some rows only, either as once, few or many, or as a class for expanded clones.

-,TRBV7-6,TRBJ1-2,-,TGTGCCAGCAGCTCCCCACTGGATAACTATGGCTACACCTTC,CASSSPLDNYGYTF
many,TRBV7-9,TRBJ2-7,-,TGTGCCAGCAGCCGCGGGCCTTCCTACGAGCAGTACTTC,CASSRGPSYEQYF
few,TRBV3-1,TRBJ2-5,-,TGTGCCAGCAGCCCCCCTGGCGCCGGGTTACTCGGTCAAGAGACCCAGTACTTC,CASSPPGAGLLGQETQYF
-,TRBV27,TRBJ2-1,-,TGTGCCAGCAGTGGGGATAGGGGTCTCAATGAGCAGTTCTTC,CASSGDRGLNEQFF
few,TRBV5-1,TRBJ2-1,TRBD1,TGCGCCAGCAGCCCCAGGGGGAGTCGGGGATATGAGCAGTTCTTC,CASSPRGSRGYEQFF
-,TRBV29-1,TRBJ1-4,-,TGCAGCGTCCGGAAGGCGAACAGGGCCGCAACTAATGAAAAACTGTTTTTT,CSVRKANRAATNEKLFF
few,TRBV5-1,TRBJ2-3,TRBD2,TGCGCCAGCAGCTTGGTGGGCCTAGCGGGGGCAGATACGCAGTATTTT,CASSLVGLAGADTQYF
once,TRBV21-1,TRBJ2-7,-,TGTGCCAGCAGCATGATTCCCTCCTACGAGCAGTACTTC,CASSMIPSYEQYF
-,TRBV29-1,TRBJ1-3,TRBD1,TGCAGCGTTGAAGAAGGGACAGGCTCCGGAAACACCATATATTTT,CSVEEGTGSGNTIYF
-,TRBV27,TRBJ2-7,-,TGTGCCAGCAGTTTATCCGGACCCCAGAGAGGCTACGAGCAGTACTTC,CASSLSGPQRGYEQYF
-,TRBV20-1,TRBJ2-7,TRBD1,TGCAGTGCTAGACGTACAGGGGACGAGCAGTACTTC,CSARRTGDEQYF
few,TRBV4-3,TRBJ2-1,TRBD2,TGCGCCAGCAGCCAACGCGGGCTAGCGGGGGGAGGTGAGCAGTTCTTC,CASSQRGLAGGGEQFF
-,TRBV6-2/TRBV6-3,TRBJ2-1,-,TGTGCCAGCAGTTACCACAATGAGCAGTTCTTC,CASSYHNEQFF
-,TRBV20-1,TRBJ2-7,-,TGCAGTGCCGACGGAGGCTCCTACGAGCAGTACTTC,CSADGGSYEQYF
-,TRBV6-5,TRBJ2-3,TRBD2,TGTGCCAGCACTCAGGGACTAGCGAGCACAGATACGCAGTATTTT,CASTQGLASTDTQYF
few,TRBV20-1,TRBJ2-7,-,TGCAGTGCTAGAAAAAACTACGAGCAGTACTTC,CSARKNYEQYF
-,TRBV28,TRBJ2-7,-,TGTGCCAGCAGTTTACGAGGGCACTACTCCTACGAGCAGTACTTC,CASSLRGHYSYEQYF
-,TRBV20-1,TRBJ2-7,-,TGCAGTGGATATGTAAGTCCAACCTTCTCCTACGAGCAGTACTTC,CSGYVSPTFSYEQYF
-,TRBV20-1,TRBJ2-7,TRBD1,TGCAGTGCTACGACTGGGACAGGGATCTACGAGCAGTACTTC,CSATTGTGIYEQYF
-,TRBV14,TRBJ1-2,TRBD1,TGTGCCAGCAGCCCCAAAGGACAGGGCTTCATTGGCTACACCTTC,CASSPKGQGFIGYTF
-,TRBV19,TRBJ2-4,-,TGTGCCAGTATGGGGGATCGGGGCAAAAACATTCAGTACTTC,CASMGDRGKNIQYF
-,TRBV12-3/TRBV12-4,TRBJ1-1,-,TGTGCCAGCAGTTTAGGGGTCGGGGGGGGTACTGAAGCTTTCTTT,CASSLGVGGGTEAFF
few,TRBV20-1,TRBJ2-7,-,TGCAGTGCTAGTGTGGGGGAGCCCACCTACGAGCAGTACTTC,CSASVGEPTYEQYF
-,TRBV12-3/TRBV12-4,TRBJ2-2,TRBD1,TGTGCCAGCAGTATTGGACAGGGGGCCACCGGGGAGCTGTTTTTT,CASSIGQGATGELFF
-,TRBV12-3/TRBV12-4,TRBJ2-3,-,TGTGCCAGCATTCTGTGGGGGGCCGGAGATACGCAGTATTTT,CASILWGAGDTQYF
-,TRBV6-2/TRBV6-3,TRBJ2-1,-,TGTGCCAGCAGTGCTTACGGTGGGGAGCAGTTCTTC,CASSAYGGEQFF
-,TRBV20-1,TRBJ2-7,-,TGCAGTGCTACCGGGACGCCGTATTACGAGCAGTACTTC,CSATGTPYYEQYF